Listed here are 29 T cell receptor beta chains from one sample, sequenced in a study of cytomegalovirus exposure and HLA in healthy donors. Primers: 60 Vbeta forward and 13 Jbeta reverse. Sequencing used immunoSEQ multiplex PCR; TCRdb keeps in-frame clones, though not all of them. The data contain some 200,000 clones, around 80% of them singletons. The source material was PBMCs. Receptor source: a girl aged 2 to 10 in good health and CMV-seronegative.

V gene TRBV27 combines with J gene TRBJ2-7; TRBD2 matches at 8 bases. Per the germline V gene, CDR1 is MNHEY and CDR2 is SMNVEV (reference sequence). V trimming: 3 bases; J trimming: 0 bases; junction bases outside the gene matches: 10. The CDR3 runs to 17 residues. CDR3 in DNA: TGTGCCAGCAGTTTCCTCGGGGTAGCGGGGTTCTCCTACGAGCAGTACTTC. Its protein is CASSFLGVAGFSYEQYF.

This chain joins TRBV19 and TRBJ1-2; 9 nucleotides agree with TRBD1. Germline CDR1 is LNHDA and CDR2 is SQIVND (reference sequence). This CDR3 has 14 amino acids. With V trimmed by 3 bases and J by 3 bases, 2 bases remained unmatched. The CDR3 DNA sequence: TGTGCCAGTAGTATGGACAGGGGCCACTATGGCTACACCTTC. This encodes CASSMDRGHYGYTF.

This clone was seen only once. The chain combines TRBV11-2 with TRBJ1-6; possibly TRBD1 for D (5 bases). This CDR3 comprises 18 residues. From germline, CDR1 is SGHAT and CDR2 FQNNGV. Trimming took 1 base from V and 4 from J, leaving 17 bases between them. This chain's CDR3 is CASSLGLLGAGYNSPLHF. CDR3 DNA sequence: TGTGCCAGCAGCTTAGGCCTTTTAGGGGCAGGTTATAATTCACCCCTCCACTTT.

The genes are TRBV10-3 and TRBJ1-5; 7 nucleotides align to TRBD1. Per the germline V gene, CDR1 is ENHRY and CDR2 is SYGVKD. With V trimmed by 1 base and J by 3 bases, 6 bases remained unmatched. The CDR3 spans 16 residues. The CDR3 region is CAISEYSRGVNQPQHF. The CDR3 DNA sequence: TGTGCCATCAGTGAGTATAGCAGGGGGGTCAATCAGCCCCAGCATTTT.

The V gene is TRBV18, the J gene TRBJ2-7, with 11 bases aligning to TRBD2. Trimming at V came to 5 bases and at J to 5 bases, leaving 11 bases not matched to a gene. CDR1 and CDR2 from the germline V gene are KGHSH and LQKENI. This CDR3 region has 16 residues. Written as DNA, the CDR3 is TGTGCCAGCTCAGGTCTAGCGGGGGGTACCATGAACGAGCAGTACTTC. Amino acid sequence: CASSGLAGGTMNEQYF.

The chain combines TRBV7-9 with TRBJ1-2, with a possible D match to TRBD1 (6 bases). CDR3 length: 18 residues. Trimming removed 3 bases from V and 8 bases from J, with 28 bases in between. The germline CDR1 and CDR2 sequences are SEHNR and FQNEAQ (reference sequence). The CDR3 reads CASSFQRGGMGPGLGYTF. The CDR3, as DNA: TGTGCCAGCAGCTTTCAAAGGGGGGGCATGGGTCCCGGTCTCGGCTACACCTTC.

Here the CDR3 DNA reads TGTGCCACCTACAGGGAGGGGTGGAGCTCTGGGGCCAACGTCCTGACTTTC. Its translation is CATYREGWSSGANVLTF. V usage is TRBV5-8 and J usage is TRBJ2-6, with a possible D match to TRBD2 (7 bases). V lost 9 bases, J lost 0 bases, and 19 bases lay in between. The CDR3 is made up of 17 amino acids. The germline V gene has CDR1 SGHTS and CDR2 YDEGEE.

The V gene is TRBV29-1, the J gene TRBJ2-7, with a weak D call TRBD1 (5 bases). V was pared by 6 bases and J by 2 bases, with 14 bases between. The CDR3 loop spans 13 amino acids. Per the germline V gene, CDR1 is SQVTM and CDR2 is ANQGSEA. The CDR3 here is CSVAGLLTYEQYF. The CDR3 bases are TGCAGCGTAGCAGGGCTTCTAACCTACGAGCAGTACTTC.

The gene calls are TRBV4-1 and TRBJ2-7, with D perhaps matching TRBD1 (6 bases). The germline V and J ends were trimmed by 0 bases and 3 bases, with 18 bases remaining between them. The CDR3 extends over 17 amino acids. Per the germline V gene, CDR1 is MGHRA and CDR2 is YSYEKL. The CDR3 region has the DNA TGCGCCAGCAGCCAAGATATCCAGGCCCCCAGGGGCTACGAGCAGTACTTC. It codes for CASSQDIQAPRGYEQYF.

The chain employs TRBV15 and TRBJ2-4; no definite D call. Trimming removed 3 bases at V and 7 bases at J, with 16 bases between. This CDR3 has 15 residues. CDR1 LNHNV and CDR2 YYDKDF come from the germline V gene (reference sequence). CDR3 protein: CATSREIGSPNIQYF. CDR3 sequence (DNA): TGTGCCACCAGCAGGGAGATCGGGTCGCCTAACATTCAGTACTTC.

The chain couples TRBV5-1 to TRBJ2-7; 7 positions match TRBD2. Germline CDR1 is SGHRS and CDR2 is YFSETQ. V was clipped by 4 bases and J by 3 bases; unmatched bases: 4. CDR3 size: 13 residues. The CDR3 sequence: CASSLERGYEQYF. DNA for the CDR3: TGCGCCAGCAGCCTAGAGCGGGGCTACGAGCAGTACTTC.

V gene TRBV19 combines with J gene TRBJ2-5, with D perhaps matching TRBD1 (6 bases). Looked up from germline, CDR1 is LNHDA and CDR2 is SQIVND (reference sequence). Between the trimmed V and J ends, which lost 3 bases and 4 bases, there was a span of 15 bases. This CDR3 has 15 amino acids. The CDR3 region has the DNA TGTGCCAGTAGTATCGGTTCCAGGGGCGGAGAGACCCAGTACTTC. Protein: CASSIGSRGGETQYF.

Written as DNA, the CDR3 is TGTGCCAGCAGCTTGGAGGTCAGGGAAACTGAAGCTTTCTTT. It encodes CASSLEVRETEAFF. This chain links TRBV5-6 with TRBJ1-1, with D possibly matching TRBD1 (5 bases). The V end lost 0 bases, the J end lost 5 bases, and 11 bases lay between the germline ends. CDR3 size: 14 residues. Germline assignment: CDR1 SGHDT and CDR2 YYEEEE.

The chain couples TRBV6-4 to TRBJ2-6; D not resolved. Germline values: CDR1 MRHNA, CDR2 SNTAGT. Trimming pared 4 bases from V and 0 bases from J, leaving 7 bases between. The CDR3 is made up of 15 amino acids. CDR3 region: CASSGSISGANVLTF. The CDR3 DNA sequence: TGTGCCAGCAGTGGGTCTATCTCTGGGGCCAACGTCCTGACTTTC.

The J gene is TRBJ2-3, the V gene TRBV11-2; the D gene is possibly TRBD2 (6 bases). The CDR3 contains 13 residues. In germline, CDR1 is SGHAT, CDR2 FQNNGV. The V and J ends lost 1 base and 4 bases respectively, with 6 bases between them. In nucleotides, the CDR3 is TGTGCCAGCAGCTTAGGGGGGGCAGATACGCAGTATTTT. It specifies CASSLGGADTQYF.

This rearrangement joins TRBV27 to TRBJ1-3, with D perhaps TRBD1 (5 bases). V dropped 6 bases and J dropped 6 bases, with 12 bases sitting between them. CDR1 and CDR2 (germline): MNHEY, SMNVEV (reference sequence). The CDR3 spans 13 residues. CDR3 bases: TGTGCCAGCAGGGCAGGGTTAGAAAACACCATATATTTT. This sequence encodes CASRAGLENTIYF.

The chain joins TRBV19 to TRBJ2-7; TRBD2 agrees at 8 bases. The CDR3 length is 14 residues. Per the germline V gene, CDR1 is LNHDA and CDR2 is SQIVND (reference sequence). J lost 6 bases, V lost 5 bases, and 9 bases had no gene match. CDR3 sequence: CASSGLAGLGEQYF. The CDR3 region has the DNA TGTGCCAGTAGTGGACTAGCCGGACTCGGCGAGCAGTACTTC. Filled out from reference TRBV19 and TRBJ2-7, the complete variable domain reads DGGITQSPKYLFRKEGQNVTLSCEQNLNHDAMYWYRQDPGQGLRLIYYSQIVNDFQKGDIAEGYSVSREKKESFPLTVTSAQKNPTAFYLCASSGLAGLGEQYFGPGTRLTVT.

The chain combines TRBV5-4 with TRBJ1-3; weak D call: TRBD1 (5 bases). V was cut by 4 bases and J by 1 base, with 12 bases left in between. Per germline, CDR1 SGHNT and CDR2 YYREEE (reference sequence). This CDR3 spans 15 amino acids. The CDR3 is CASSPDIYSGNTIYF. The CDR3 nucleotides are TGTGCCAGCAGCCCGGACATCTATTCTGGAAACACCATATATTTT.

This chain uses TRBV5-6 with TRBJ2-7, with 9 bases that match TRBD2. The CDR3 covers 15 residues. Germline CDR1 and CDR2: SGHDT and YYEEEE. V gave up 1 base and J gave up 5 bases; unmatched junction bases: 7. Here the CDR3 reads CASSLMRAGGNEQYF. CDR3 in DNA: TGTGCCAGCAGCTTGATGCGAGCGGGAGGTAACGAGCAGTACTTC.

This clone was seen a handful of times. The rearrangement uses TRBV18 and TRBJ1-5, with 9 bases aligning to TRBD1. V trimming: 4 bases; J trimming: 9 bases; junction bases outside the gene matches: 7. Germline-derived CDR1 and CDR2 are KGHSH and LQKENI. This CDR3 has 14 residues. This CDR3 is CASSLGTGLPPQHF. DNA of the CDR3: TGTGCCAGCTCACTAGGGACAGGGCTCCCGCCCCAGCATTTT.

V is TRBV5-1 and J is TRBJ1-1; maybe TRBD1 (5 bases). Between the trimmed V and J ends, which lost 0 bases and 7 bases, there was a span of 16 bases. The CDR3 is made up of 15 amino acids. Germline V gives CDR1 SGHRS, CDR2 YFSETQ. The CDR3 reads CASSLAGDRRLEAFF. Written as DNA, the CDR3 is TGCGCCAGCAGCTTGGCTGGCGACAGAAGGCTTGAAGCTTTCTTT. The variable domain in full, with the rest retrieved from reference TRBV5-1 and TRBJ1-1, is KAGVTQTPRYLIKTRGQQVTLSCSPISGHRSVSWYQQTPGQGLQFLFEYFSETQRNKGNFPGRFSGRQFSNSRSEMNVSTLELGDSALYLCASSLAGDRRLEAFFGQGTRLTVV.

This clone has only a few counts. CDR3 residues: CASSATGGNILQETQYF. The CDR3 DNA follows: TGTGCCAGCAGTGCGACGGGGGGGAATATTCTCCAAGAGACCCAGTACTTC. This chain uses TRBV2 with TRBJ2-5, with TRBD2 matching over 8 bases. The germline V gene encodes CDR1 SNHLY and CDR2 FYNNEI. The CDR3 is 17 amino acids. The ends lost 4 bases at V and 1 base at J; junction bases unmatched: 11.

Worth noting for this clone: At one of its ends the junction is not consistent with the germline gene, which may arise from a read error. The chain's CDR3 is CASSFQGLGRLSF. The DNA of the CDR3 is TGTGCCAGCAGCTTTCAGGGTTTGGGGAGGTTGAGCTTC. The rearrangement links TRBV7-6 to TRBJ2-7; tentative D call: TRBD2 (6 bases). Germline V gene sequence: CDR1 SGHVS, CDR2 FNYEAQ. The CDR3 is 13 amino acids.

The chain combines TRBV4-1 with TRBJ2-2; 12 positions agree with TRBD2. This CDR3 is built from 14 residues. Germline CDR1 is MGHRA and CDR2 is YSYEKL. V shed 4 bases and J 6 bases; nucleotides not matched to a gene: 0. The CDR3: CASSRTSGAGELFF. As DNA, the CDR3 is TGCGCCAGCAGCCGGACTAGCGGGGCCGGGGAGCTGTTTTTT.

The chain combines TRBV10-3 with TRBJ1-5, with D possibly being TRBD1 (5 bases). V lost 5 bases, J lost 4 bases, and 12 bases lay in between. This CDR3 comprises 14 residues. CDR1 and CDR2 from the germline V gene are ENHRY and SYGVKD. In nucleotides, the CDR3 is TGTGCCATCAGTCAAAGCAGGGATAATCAGCCCCAGCATTTT. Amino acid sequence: CAISQSRDNQPQHF.

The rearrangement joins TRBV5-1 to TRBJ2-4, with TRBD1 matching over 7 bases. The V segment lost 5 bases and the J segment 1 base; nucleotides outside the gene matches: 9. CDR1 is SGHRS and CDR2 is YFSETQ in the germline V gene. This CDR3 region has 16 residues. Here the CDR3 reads CASSPQGEGAKNIQYF. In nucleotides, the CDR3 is TGCGCCAGCAGTCCCCAGGGGGAAGGGGCCAAAAACATTCAGTACTTC.

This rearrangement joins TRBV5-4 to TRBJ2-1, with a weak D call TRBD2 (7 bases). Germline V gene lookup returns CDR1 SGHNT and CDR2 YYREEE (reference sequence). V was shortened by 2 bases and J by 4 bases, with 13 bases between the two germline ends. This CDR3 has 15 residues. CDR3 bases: TGTGCCAGCAGCTTAGGGGGGGGCGGTTACAATGAGCAGTTCTTC. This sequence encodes CASSLGGGGYNEQFF.

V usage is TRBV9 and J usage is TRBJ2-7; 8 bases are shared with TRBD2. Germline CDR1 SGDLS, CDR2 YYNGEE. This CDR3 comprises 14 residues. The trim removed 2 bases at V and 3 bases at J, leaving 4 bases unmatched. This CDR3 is CASSVGGGHYEQYF. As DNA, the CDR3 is TGTGCCAGCAGCGTCGGGGGGGGACACTACGAGCAGTACTTC.

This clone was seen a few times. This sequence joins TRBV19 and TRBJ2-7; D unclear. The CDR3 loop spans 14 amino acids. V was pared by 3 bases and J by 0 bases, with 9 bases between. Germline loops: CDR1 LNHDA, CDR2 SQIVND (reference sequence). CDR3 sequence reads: CASSISGPSYEQYF. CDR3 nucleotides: TGTGCCAGTAGTATCAGTGGGCCCTCCTACGAGCAGTACTTC.